This note documents a single TCR beta chain sequence. The antigen is not known. Profiling relied on immunoSEQ multiplex PCR, and the TCRdb table lists in-frame clones only, not all of them. This sample has some 130,000 clones; more than 85% occur once, and the top ten carry about 3.8%. The data are from a study of T cell responses to AZD1222 COVID-19 vaccine. Findings and limits, study-wide: Baseline serostatus was positive in only a handful of AZD1222 recipients.

Per the germline V gene, CDR1 is MDHEN and CDR2 is SYDVKM. V dropped 8 bases and J dropped 6; count of bases not matched to a gene: 6. This CDR3 spans 13 amino acids. This specimen consisted of peripheral blood, obtained on day 0 of AZD1222 vaccination. The gene calls are TRBV28 and TRBJ2-7; 11 positions match TRBD1. This TCR was sampled from an adult in good health. Written as DNA, the CDR3 is TGTGCCAGCGGACAGGGGGCGCGGGTCGAGCAGTACTTC. As protein: CASGQGARVEQYF.